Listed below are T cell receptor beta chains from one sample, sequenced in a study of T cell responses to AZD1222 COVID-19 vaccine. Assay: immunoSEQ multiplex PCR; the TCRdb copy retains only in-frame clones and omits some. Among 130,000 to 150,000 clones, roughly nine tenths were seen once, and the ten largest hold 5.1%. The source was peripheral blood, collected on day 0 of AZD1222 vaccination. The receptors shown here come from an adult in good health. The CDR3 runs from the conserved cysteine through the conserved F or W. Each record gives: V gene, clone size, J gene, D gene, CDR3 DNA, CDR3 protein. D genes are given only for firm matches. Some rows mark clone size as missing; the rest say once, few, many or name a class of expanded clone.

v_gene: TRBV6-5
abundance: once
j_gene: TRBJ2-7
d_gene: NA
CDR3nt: TGTGCCAGCAGTTACAGCTGGGGCTACGAGCAGTACTTC
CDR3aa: CASSYSWGYEQYF

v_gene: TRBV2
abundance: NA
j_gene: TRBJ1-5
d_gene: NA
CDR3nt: TGTGCCAGCACAAATTACAGGGTTAGCAATCAGCCCCAGCATTTT
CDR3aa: CASTNYRVSNQPQHF

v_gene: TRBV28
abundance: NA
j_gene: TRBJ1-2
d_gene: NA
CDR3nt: TGTGCCAGCAGTACTCCGGGGTCCGGTGGCTACACCTTC
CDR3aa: CASSTPGSGGYTF

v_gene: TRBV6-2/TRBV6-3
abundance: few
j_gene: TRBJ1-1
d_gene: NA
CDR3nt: TGTGCCAGCAGTAAACTGGCGGGTCCCCAGGGGAGGGACACTGAAGCTTTCTTT
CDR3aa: CASSKLAGPQGRDTEAFF

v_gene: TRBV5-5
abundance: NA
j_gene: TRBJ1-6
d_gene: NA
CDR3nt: TGTGCCAGCAGCCCGAGGGGTACTTGGGATTCACCCCTCCACTTT
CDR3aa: CASSPRGTWDSPLHF

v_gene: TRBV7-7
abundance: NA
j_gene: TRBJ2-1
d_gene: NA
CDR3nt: TGTGCCAGCAGCTTAGGGTGGACAGCGAACAATGAGCAGTTCTTC
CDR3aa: CASSLGWTANNEQFF

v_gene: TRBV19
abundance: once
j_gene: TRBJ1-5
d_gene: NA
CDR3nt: TGTGCCAGTAGTATAGACAGTATAAGCAATCAGCCCCAGCATTTT
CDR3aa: CASSIDSISNQPQHF

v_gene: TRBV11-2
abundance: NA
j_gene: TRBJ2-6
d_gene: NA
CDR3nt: TGTGCCAGCAGCTTTGGAGGGGGGGTGACTGGGGCCAACGTCCTGACTTTC
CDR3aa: CASSFGGGVTGANVLTF

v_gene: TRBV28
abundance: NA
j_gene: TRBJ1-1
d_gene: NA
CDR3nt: TGTGCCAGCAGCATCGATCAGGGGAAAGCTTTCTTT
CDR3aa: CASSIDQGKAFF

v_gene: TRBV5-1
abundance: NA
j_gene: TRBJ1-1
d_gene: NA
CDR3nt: TGCGCCAGCAGCCAGGGGCGCGGTGGCGATGAAGCTTTCTTT
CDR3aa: CASSQGRGGDEAFF

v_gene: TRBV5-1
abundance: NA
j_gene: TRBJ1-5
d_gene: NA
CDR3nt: TGCGCCAGCAGCTTTGGGGACAGCAATCAGCCCCAGCATTTT
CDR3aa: CASSFGDSNQPQHF

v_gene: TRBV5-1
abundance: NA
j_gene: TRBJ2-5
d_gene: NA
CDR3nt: TGCGCCAGCAGCATCGGCAGTCATGTACAAGAGACCCAGTACTTC
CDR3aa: CASSIGSHVQETQYF

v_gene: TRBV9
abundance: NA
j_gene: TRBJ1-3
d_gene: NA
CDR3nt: TGTGCCAGCACTCCCTTGGAATTTGGAAACACCATATATTTT
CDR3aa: CASTPLEFGNTIYF

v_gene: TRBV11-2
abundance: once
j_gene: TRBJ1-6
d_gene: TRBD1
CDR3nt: TGTGCCAGCAGCTTGACGACAGGGCGAGGGGGTTCACCCCTCCACTTT
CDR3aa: CASSLTTGRGGSPLHF

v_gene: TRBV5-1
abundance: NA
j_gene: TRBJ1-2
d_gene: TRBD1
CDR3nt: TGCGCCAGCAGCATTCGACAGGGGGCTAGCTATGGTTACACCTTC
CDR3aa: CASSIRQGASYGYTF

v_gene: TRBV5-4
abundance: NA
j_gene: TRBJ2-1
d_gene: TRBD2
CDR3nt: TGTGCCAGCAGCTTGAGAGTAGCGGGAACAGAGCAGTTCTTC
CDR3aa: CASSLRVAGTEQFF

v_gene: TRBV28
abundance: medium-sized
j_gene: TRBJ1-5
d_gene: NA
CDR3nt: TGTGCCAGCAGTTTGGGGGTTGGGGGCAATCAGCCCCAGCATTTT
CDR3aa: CASSLGVGGNQPQHF

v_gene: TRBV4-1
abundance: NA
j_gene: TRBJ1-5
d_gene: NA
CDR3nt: TGCGCCAGCAGCCCAAGAGGGGAAGAGTACAGTATTCGCAATCAGCCCCAGCATTTT
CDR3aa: CASSPRGEEYSIRNQPQHF